This entry concerns a single T cell receptor beta chain. Its antigen is unknown. Patients aged 2 to 39 years had fewer naive T cells. CD4+ cells were sorted into CD25-high CD127-low regulatory cells and CD25-low CD127-high conventional cells. This entry comes from a study of regulatory T cells. Findings and limits, study-wide: In CD3G-deficient patients, conventional CD4+ T cells were enriched for hydrophobic CDR3 residues at positions 6 and 7.

The CDR3 is made up of 15 amino acids. Germline V lookup: CDR1 SGHRS, CDR2 YFSETQ. With 5 bases clipped from V and 3 bases from J, the junction kept 10 bases outside the gene matches. The PCR used 52 TRBV and 13 TRBJ primers. Some clones are missing from TCRdb's copy, which holds only in-frame ones; the method was immunoSEQ multiplex PCR. The repertoire consists of about 35,000 clones, with 70% to 90% occurring once and the leading ten covering approximately 2.3%. The chain employs TRBV5-1 and TRBJ1-2; 7 nucleotides align to TRBD1. Sequenced material: conventional CD4+ T cells sorted from blood. The source of this sequence is a person aged 18 to 30 with CD3G deficiency. The CDR3 region has the DNA TGCGCCAGCAGGGAAGGGGGCCAGGACCACTATGGCTACACCTTC. Translating it yields CASREGGQDHYGYTF.